This TCR beta chain stems from a study of sequential checkpoint blockade in melanoma (dated by TCRdb to 2018 to 2020). In terms of the full investigation: In a 1:1 randomization, patients received either first-line nivolumab then ipilimumab (arm A) or ipilimumab then nivolumab (arm B). Maintenance nivolumab came after both trial sequences. Summary of the overall study and its limitations: The model for predicting response that combines TCR metrics with mutation burden needs to be validated in larger, independent patient cohorts.

Details on this clone: Its antigen remains undetermined. No much larger clone exists at a distance of one base, and base qualities are not known.

V loses 6 bases, J loses 2 bases, and the germline ends lie 14 bases apart. CDR1 SEHNR and CDR2 FQNEAQ were looked up in the germline V gene (reference sequence). The CDR3 spans 14 residues, from the cysteine through the phenylalanine. Solely the CDR3 DNA is kept, with 42 bases framed from the first base. The immunoSEQ Assay was used to immunosequence TCRbeta CDR3 regions from genomic DNA. Prior to high-throughput sequencing, genomic DNA was amplified by bias-controlled multiplex PCR. From the authors' description of their analysis: To quantify the absolute abundance of each unique TCRbeta CDR3 region, the sequences were collapsed and filtered. Clonality, defined as 1 minus Pielou's evenness, was calculated using only productive rearrangements. Clones with significantly greater frequencies in on-treatment versus baseline samples were identified using a previously published method. TCRdb retrieved this table from immuneACCESS and kept in-frame rearrangements only. Not all clones are present; in checked studies, unresolved V genes account for under half, and no reason is known for the remainder. The DNA gave D and trimming, while V, J and clone size come from that table. The sample contains 17,000 or so clones, 50% to 65% of them found a single time. Of the sample, about 16% is held by the ten largest clones.

The treatment or condition label here, explained by the study, means: randomized to nivolumab then ipilimumab (arm A) or the reverse (arm B). None of the patients in the trial had previously been given DNA-damaging chemotherapy. Thawed PBMCs were sorted on a FACS Aria II flow cytometer to isolate live CD3+CD8+ cells negative for CD19 and CD56. The samples were obtained from melanoma patients enrolled in CheckMate 064, an open-label, randomized phase II trial testing sequential checkpoint blockade. Peripheral blood mononuclear cells were obtained through leukapheresis, purified using Ficoll-Paque, and frozen in human serum containing approximately 10% DMSO. Immediately after sorting, the purity of the sorted blood CD3+CD8+ cells was confirmed to be >98%, and DNA was then extracted.

The material was CD8+ T cells sorted from blood (inferred from file names), obtained from a patient given nivolumab and ipilimumab in sequence. The rearranged chain carries TRBV7-9 and TRBJ2-7; a weak D assignment points to TRBD2 (6 bases agree). The TCR sequence derives from a human donor with melanoma. The base sequence is TGTGCCAGCAGTCCACCCGGGGGAACCTACGAGCAGTACTTC. Translation gives CASSPPGGTYEQYF. This CDR3, with the reference TRBV7-9 and TRBJ2-7 proteins standing in past its ends, gives the full variable domain DTGVSQNPRHKITKRGQNVTFRCDPISEHNRLYWYRQTLGQGPEFLTYFQNEAQLEKSRLLSDRFSAERPKGSFSTLEIQRTEQGDSAMYLCASSPPGGTYEQYFGPGTRLTVT.